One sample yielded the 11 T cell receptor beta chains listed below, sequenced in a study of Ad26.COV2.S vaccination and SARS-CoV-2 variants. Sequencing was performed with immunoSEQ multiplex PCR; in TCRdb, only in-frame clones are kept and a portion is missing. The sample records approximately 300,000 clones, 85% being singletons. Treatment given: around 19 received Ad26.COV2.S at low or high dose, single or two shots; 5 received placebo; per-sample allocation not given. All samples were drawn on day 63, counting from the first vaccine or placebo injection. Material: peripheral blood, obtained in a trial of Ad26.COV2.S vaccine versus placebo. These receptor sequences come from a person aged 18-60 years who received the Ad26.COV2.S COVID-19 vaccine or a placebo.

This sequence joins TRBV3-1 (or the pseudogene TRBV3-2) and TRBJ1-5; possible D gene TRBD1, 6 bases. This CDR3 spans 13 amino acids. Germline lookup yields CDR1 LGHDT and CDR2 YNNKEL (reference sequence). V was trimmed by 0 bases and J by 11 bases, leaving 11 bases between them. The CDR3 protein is CASSQERDTSQHF. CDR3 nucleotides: TGTGCCAGCAGCCAAGAACGGGACACTTCCCAGCATTTT.

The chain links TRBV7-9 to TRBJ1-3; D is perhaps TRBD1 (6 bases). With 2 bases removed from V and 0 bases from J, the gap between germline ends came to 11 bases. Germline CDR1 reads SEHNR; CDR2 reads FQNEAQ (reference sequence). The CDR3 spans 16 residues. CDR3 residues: CASSLRTDHSGNTIYF. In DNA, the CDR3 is TGTGCCAGCAGCTTACGGACAGACCACTCTGGAAACACCATATATTTT.

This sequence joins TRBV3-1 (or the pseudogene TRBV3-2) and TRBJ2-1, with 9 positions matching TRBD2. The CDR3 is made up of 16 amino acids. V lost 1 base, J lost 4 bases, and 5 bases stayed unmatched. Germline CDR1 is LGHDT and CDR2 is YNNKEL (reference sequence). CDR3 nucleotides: TGTGCCAGCAGCCAAGGGCTAGCGGGGATTTACAATGAGCAGTTCTTC. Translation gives CASSQGLAGIYNEQFF.

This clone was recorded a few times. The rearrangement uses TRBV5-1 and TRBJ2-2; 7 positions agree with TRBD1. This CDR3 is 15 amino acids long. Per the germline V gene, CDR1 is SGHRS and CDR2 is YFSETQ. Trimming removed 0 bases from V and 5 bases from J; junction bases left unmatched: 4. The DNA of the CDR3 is TGCGCCAGCAGCTTGGATACAGGGGATACCGGGGAGCTGTTTTTT. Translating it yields CASSLDTGDTGELFF.

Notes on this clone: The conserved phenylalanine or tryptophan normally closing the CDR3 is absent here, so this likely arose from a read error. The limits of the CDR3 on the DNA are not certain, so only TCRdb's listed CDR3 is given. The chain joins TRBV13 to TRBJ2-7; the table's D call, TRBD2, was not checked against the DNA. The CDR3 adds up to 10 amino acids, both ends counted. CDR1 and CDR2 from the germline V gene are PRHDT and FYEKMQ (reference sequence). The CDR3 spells CASSSQGLTL.

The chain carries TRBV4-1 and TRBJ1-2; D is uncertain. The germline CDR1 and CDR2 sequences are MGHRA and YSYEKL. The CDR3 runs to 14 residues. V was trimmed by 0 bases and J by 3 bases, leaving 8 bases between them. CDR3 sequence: CASSQDWVDYGYTF. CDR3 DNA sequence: TGCGCCAGCAGCCAAGATTGGGTGGACTATGGCTACACCTTC.

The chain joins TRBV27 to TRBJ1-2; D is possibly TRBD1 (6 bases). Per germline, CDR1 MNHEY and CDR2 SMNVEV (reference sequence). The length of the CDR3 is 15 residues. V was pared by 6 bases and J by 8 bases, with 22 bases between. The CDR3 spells CASRPPSGGWWGYTF. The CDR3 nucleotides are TGTGCCAGCAGACCGCCTTCGGGGGGCTGGTGGGGCTACACCTTC.

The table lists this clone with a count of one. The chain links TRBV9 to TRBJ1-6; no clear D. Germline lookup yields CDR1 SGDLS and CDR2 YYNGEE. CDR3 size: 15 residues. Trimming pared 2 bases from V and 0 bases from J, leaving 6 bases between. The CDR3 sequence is CASSVQSSYNSPLHF. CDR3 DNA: TGTGCCAGCAGCGTTCAGAGCTCCTATAATTCACCCCTCCACTTT.

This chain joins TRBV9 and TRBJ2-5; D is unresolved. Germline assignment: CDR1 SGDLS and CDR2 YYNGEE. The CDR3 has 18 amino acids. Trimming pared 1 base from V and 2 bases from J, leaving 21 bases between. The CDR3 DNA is TGTGCCAGCAGCGTATCTGTCGGCGCTAGTTGGCAACAAGAGACCCAGTACTTC. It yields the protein CASSVSVGASWQQETQYF.

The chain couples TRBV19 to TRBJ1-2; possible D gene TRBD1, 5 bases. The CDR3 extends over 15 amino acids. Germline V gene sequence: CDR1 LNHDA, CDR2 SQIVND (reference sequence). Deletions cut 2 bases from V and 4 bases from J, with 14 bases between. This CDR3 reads CASSITKGRIYGYTF. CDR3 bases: TGTGCCAGTAGTATAACCAAGGGGCGGATCTATGGCTACACCTTC.

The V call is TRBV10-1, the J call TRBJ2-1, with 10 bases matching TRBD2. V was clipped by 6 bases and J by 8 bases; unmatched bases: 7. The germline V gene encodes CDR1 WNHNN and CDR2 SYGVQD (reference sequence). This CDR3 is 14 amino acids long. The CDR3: CASSPGLAPHEQFF. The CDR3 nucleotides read TGCGCCAGCAGCCCGGGACTAGCGCCACATGAGCAGTTCTTC.